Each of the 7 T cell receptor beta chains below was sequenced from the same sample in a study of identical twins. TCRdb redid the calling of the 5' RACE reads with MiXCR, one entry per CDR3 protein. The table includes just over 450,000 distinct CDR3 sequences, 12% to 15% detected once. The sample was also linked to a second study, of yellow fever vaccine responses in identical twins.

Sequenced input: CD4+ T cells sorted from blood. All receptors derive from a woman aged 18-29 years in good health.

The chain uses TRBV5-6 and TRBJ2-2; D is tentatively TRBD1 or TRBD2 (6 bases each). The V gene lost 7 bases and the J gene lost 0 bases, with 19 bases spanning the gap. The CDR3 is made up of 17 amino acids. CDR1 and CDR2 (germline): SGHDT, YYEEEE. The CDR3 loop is CASVQAYRGANTGELFF. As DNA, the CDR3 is TGTGCCAGCGTCCAAGCCTATAGGGGGGCGAACACCGGGGAGCTGTTTTTT.

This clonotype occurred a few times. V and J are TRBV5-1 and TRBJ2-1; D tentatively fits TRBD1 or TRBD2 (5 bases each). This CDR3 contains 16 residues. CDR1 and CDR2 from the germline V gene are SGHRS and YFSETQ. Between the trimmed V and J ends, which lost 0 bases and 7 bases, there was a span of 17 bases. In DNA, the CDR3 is TGCGCCAGCAGCTTGGCCCCCATCCAGGGAGTAAATGAGCAGTTCTTC. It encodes CASSLAPIQGVNEQFF.

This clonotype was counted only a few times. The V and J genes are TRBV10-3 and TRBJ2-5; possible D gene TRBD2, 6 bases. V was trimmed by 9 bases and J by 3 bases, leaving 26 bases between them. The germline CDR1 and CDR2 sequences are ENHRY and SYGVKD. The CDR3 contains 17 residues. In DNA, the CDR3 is TGTGCCATAAGCCAGGCCTTGGGCCTGGGACTGAAAGAGACCCAGTACTTC. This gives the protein CAISQALGLGLKETQYF.

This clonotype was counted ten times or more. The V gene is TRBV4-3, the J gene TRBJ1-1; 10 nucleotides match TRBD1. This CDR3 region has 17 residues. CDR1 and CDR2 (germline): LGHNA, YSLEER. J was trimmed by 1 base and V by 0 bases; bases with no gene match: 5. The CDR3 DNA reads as TGCGCCAGCAGCCAAGAGACAGGGGGCGAGAGGAACACTGAAGCTTTCTTT. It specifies CASSQETGGERNTEAFF.

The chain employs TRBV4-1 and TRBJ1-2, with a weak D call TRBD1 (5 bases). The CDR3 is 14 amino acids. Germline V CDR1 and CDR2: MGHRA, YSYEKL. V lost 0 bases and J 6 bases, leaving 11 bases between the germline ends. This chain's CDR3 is CASSQEEGRDGYTF. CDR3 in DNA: TGCGCCAGCAGCCAAGAAGAGGGGAGGGATGGCTACACCTTC.

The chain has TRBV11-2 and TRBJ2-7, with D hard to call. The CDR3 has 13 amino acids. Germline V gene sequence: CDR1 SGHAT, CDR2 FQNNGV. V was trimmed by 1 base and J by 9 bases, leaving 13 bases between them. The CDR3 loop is CASSLVTAWVQYF. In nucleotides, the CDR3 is TGTGCCAGCAGCTTAGTCACAGCGTGGGTGCAGTACTTC. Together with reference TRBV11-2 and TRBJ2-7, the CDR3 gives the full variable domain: EAGVAQSPRYKIIEKRQSVAFWCNPISGHATLYWYQQILGQGPKLLIQFQNNGVVDDSQLPKDRFSAERLKGVDSTLKIQPAKLEDSAVYLCASSLVTAWVQYFGPGTRLTVT.

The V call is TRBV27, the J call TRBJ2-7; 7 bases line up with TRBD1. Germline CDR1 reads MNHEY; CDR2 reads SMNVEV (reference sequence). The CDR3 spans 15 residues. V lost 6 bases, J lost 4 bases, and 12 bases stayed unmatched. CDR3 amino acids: CASRPLNDRAYEQYF. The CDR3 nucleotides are TGTGCCAGCAGACCACTAAACGACAGGGCTTACGAGCAGTACTTC.